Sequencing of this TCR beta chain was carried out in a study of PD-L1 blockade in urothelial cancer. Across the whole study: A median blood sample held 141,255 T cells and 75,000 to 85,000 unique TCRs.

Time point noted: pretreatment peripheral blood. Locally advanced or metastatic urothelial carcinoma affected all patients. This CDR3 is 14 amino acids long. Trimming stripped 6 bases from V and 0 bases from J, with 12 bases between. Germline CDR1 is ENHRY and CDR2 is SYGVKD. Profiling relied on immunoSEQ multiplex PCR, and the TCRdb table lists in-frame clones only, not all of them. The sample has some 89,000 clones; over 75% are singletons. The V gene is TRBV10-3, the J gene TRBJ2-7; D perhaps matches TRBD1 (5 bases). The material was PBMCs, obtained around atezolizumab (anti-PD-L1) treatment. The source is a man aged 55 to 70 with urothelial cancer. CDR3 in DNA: TGTGCCATCAGGACAGTCATGAGCTCCTACGAGCAGTACTTC. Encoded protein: CAIRTVMSSYEQYF.